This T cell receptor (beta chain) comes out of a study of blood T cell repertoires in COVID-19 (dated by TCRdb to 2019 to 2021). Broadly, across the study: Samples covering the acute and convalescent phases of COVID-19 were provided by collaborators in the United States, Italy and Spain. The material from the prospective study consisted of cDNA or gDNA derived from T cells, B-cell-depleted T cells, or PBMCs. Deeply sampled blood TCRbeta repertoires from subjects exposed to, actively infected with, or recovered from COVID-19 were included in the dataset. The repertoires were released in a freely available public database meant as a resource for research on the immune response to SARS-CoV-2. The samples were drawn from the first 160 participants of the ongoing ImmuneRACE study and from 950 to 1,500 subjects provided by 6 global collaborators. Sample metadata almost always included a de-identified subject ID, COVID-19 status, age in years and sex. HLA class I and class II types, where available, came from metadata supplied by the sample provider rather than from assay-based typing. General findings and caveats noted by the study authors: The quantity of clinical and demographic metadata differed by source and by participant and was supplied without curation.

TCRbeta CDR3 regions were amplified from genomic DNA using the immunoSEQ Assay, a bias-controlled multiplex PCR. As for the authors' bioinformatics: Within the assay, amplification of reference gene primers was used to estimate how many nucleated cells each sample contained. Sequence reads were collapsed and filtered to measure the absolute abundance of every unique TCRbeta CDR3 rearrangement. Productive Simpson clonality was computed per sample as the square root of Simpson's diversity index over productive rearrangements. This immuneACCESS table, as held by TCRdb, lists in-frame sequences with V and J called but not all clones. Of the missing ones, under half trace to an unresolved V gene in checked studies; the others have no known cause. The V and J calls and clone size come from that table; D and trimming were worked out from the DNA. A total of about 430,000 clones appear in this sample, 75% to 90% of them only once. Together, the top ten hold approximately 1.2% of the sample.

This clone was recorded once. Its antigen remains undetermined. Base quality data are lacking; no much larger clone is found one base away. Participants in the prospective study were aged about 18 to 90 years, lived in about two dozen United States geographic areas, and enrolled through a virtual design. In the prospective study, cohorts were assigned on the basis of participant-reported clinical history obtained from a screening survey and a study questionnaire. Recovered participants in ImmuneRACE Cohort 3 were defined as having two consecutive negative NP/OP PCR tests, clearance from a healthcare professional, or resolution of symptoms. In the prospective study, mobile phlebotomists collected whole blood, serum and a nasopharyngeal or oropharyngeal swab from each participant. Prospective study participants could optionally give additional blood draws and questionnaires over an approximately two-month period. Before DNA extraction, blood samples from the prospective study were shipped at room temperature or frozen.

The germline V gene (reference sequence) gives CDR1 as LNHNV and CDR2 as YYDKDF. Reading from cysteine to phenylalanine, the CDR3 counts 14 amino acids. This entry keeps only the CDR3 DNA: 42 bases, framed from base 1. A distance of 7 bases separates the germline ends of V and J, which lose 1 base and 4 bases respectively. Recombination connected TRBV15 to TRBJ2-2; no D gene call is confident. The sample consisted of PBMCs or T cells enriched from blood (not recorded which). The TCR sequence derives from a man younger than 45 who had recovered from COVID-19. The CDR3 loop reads CATSRGAPTGELFF. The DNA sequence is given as TGTGCCACCAGCAGAGGGGCCCCCACCGGGGAGCTGTTTTTT.